One T cell receptor beta chain is described in this entry. The entry originates in a study of blood T cell repertoires in COVID-19. V lost 0 bases, J lost 5 bases, and 9 bases lay in between. Germline assignment: CDR1 SGDLS and CDR2 YYNGEE. The CDR3 consists of 15 residues. The data were produced by immunoSEQ multiplex PCR, yet TCRdb's version contains in-frame clones alone and is incomplete. The sample gives tens of thousands of clones, 87% of which show up once; 15% to 20% is in the top ten. The TCR was taken from a woman aged 60-75 years with COVID-19, enrolled during active disease. J is TRBJ1-6 and V is TRBV9, with D possibly being TRBD1 (5 bases). The sample was peripheral blood. The CDR3 bases are TGTGCCAGCAGCGTAGGGGGCCTAAATAATTCACCCCTCCACTTT. Encoded protein: CASSVGGLNNSPLHF.